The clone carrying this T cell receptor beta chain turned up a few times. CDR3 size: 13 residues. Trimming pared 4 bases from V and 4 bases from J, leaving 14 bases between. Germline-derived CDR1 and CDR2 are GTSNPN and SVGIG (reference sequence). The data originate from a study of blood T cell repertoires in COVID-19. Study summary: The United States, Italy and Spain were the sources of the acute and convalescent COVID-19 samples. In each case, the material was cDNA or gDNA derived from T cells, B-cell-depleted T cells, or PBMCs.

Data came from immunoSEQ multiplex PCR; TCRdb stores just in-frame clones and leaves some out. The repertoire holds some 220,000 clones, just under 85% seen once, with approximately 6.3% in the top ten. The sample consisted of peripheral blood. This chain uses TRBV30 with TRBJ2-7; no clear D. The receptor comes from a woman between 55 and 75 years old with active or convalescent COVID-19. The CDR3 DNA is TGTGCCTGGAACCTGGGTGGCGGATACGAGCAGTACTTC. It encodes CAWNLGGGYEQYF.